Presented here are 14 T cell receptor beta chains from one specimen sequenced in a study of blood T cell repertoires in COVID-19. Sequencing used immunoSEQ multiplex PCR; TCRdb keeps in-frame clones, though not all of them. The table has approximately 480,000 clones, 89% seen once. Sequences were obtained from peripheral blood. The receptors shown here come from a man in his late teens or twenties with COVID-19, enrolled during active disease.

The chain carries TRBV7-8 and TRBJ2-3, with 7 nucleotides matching TRBD1. The CDR3 contains 16 residues. V was pared by 3 bases and J by 0 bases, with 6 bases of the junction left unmatched. CDR1 and CDR2 from the germline V gene are SGHVS and FQNEAQ. CDR3 nucleotides: TGTGCCAGCAGCTTTGAACAGGGGCAGAGCACAGATACGCAGTATTTT. Its protein is CASSFEQGQSTDTQYF.

The CDR3 sequence is CASRLTGSGELFF. The CDR3 DNA reads TGTGCCAGCAGACTAACAGGGTCCGGGGAGCTGTTTTTT. This chain uses TRBV25-1 with TRBJ2-2; TRBD1 is a possible D gene (6 bases). The CDR3 runs 13 residues. Germline CDR1 and CDR2: MGHDK and SYGVNS. The V and J ends lost 6 bases and 6 bases respectively, with 11 bases between them.

The V and J genes are TRBV7-9 and TRBJ1-1; tentatively, D is TRBD1 (6 bases). The germline gives CDR1 SEHNR, CDR2 FQNEAQ (reference sequence). The CDR3 length is 13 residues. Trimming took 7 bases from V and 1 from J, leaving 10 bases between them. In nucleotides, the CDR3 is TGTGCCAGCAACCTACAGGGGAACACTGAAGCTTTCTTT. Its protein is CASNLQGNTEAFF.

This clone occurred once. This chain connects TRBV24-1 to TRBJ2-1; D unresolved. This CDR3 is built from 14 residues. Germline CDR1 is KGHDR and CDR2 is SFDVKD. Trimming stripped 5 bases from V and 0 bases from J, with 7 bases between. Written as DNA, the CDR3 is TGTGCCACCAGTGGTTCCAGCTCCTACAATGAGCAGTTCTTC. Amino acid sequence: CATSGSSSYNEQFF.

V usage is TRBV3-1 (or the pseudogene TRBV3-2) and J usage is TRBJ2-3; D not resolved. V lost 1 base and J lost 2, with 10 bases in between. The CDR3 runs to 15 residues. Germline loops: CDR1 LGHDT, CDR2 YNNKEL (reference sequence). CDR3 coding DNA: TGTGCCAGCAGCCAAGCCCGACAATACACAGATACGCAGTATTTT. Residues: CASSQARQYTDTQYF.

This clone was seen many times. The V call is TRBV5-5, the J call TRBJ2-1; tentatively, D is TRBD2 (6 bases). Germline-derived CDR1 and CDR2 are SGHKS and YYEKEE (reference sequence). Trimming cost V 3 bases and J 2 bases, with 12 bases left between them. This CDR3 is 15 amino acids long. The DNA for the CDR3 is TGTGCCAGCAGCTCTCCGGGACTCACCTACAATGAGCAGTTCTTC. As protein: CASSSPGLTYNEQFF.

In DNA, the CDR3 is TGTGCCAGCTCACCTAGCGCCCCATCGGCGGGAGGGAACGAGCAGTACTTC. Translating it yields CASSPSAPSAGGNEQYF. The chain carries TRBV18 and TRBJ2-7; 9 nucleotides agree with TRBD2. Per germline, CDR1 KGHSH and CDR2 LQKENI. Trimming cost V 3 bases and J 5 bases; bases outside gene matches: 14. The CDR3 is 17 amino acids.

The chain combines TRBV5-1 with TRBJ2-2; 11 nucleotides agree with TRBD1. The germline gives CDR1 SGHRS, CDR2 YFSETQ. CDR3 length equals 16 residues. The ends lost 4 bases at V and 5 bases at J; junction bases unmatched: 7. Here the CDR3 DNA reads TGCGCCAGCAGCGGGGGACAGGGGGTTCCGACCGGGGAGCTGTTTTTT. Translated, it gives CASSGGQGVPTGELFF.

The chain carries TRBV27 and TRBJ2-7; 8 positions agree with TRBD1. Germline CDR1 is MNHEY and CDR2 is SMNVEV (reference sequence). With 5 bases clipped from V and 3 bases from J, the junction kept 3 bases outside the gene matches. The CDR3 covers 13 residues. CDR3: CASSAGQDYEQYF. CDR3 bases: TGTGCCAGCAGTGCGGGACAGGACTACGAGCAGTACTTC.

J is TRBJ2-5 and V is TRBV7-9, with TRBD2 matching over 9 bases. V dropped 2 bases and J dropped 5; count of bases not matched to a gene: 9. Germline lookup yields CDR1 SEHNR and CDR2 FQNEAQ (reference sequence). The CDR3 sequence is 16 residues long. For the CDR3, the DNA is TGTGCCAGCAGCTTAACTCGCGGGGGGGCCGGGGAGACCCAGTACTTC. Residues: CASSLTRGGAGETQYF. Full variable domain (missing parts from reference TRBV7-9 and TRBJ2-5): DTGVSQNPRHKITKRGQNVTFRCDPISEHNRLYWYRQTLGQGPEFLTYFQNEAQLEKSRLLSDRFSAERPKGSFSTLEIQRTEQGDSAMYLCASSLTRGGAGETQYFGPGTRLLVL.

This chain connects TRBV20-1 to TRBJ2-2; D gene unclear. Germline V CDR1 and CDR2: DFQATT, SNEGSKA (reference sequence). This CDR3 has 11 residues. With 3 bases removed from V and 7 bases from J, the gap between germline ends came to 6 bases. The CDR3 DNA sequence: TGCAGTGCTAGTGTTCGCGGGGAGCTGTTTTTT. This sequence encodes CSASVRGELFF.

The chain combines TRBV7-9 with TRBJ1-1, with 7 nucleotides matching TRBD1. This CDR3 contains 15 residues. Germline values: CDR1 SEHNR, CDR2 FQNEAQ (reference sequence). Germline trimming cut 1 base from V and 1 base from J; bases unmatched to any gene: 3. The CDR3 region is CASSLGDRENTEAFF. In DNA, the CDR3 is TGTGCCAGCAGCTTAGGGGACAGAGAGAACACTGAAGCTTTCTTT.

V usage is TRBV2 and J usage is TRBJ1-1; D perhaps matches TRBD1 (5 bases). The CDR3 runs 15 residues. The V end lost 5 bases, the J end lost 0 bases, and 13 bases lay between the germline ends. Germline CDR1 is SNHLY and CDR2 is FYNNEI. In nucleotides, the CDR3 is TGTGCCAGCAGTTCGACAGTAGGGATGAACACTGAAGCTTTCTTT. Translation: CASSSTVGMNTEAFF.

This chain uses TRBV5-6 with TRBJ2-7, with TRBD2 identical over 8 bases. This CDR3 comprises 15 residues. Germline CDR1 and CDR2: SGHDT and YYEEEE. Trimming took 6 bases from V and 5 from J; bases not matched to a gene: 13. CDR3 loop: CASNSAGAKWNEQYF. CDR3 nucleotides: TGTGCCAGCAACTCAGCGGGGGCCAAATGGAACGAGCAGTACTTC.